These 19 T cell receptor beta chains came from one sample sequenced in a study of PD-1 blockade in classical Hodgkin lymphoma. The patients all showed relapse after autologous stem cell transplantation, while their brentuximab vedotin exposure varied. Sequencing was performed with immunoSEQ multiplex PCR; in TCRdb, only in-frame clones are kept and a portion is missing. The table includes about 110,000 clones, nearly 90% detected once. The source material was peripheral blood mononuclear cells (PBMCs), sampled before the second cycle of nivolumab. These receptors originate from a human donor with classical Hodgkin lymphoma.

The chain links TRBV27 to TRBJ1-2, with D uncertain. V lost 6 bases and J 3 bases, leaving 20 bases between the germline ends. The germline CDR1 and CDR2 sequences are MNHEY and SMNVEV (reference sequence). There are 16 residues in the CDR3. The CDR3 coding sequence is TGTGCCAGCAGGCCTTCGTTCCGGGCGCTCCACTATGGCTACACCTTC. As protein: CASRPSFRALHYGYTF.

The chain's CDR3 is CASSLDGGLGAFF. Here the CDR3 DNA reads TGTGCCAGCAGCTTGGATGGGGGATTGGGAGCTTTCTTT. V usage is TRBV5-5 and J usage is TRBJ1-1, with a weak D call TRBD1 (5 bases). The CDR3 contains 13 residues. Trimming removed 0 bases from V and 10 bases from J, with 13 bases in between. Looked up from germline, CDR1 is SGHKS and CDR2 is YYEKEE (reference sequence). Combining the CDR3 with reference TRBV5-5 and TRBJ1-1 gives the whole variable domain DAGVTQSPTHLIKTRGQQVTLRCSPISGHKSVSWYQQVLGQGPQFIFQYYEKEERGRGNFPDRFSARQFPNYSSELNVNALLLGDSALYLCASSLDGGLGAFFGQGTRLTVV.

This clone was detected only once. The J gene is TRBJ2-2, the V gene TRBV19, with 8 nucleotides matching TRBD1. This CDR3 comprises 14 residues. J lost 6 bases, V lost 4 bases, and 4 bases had no gene match. CDR1 is LNHDA and CDR2 is SQIVND in the germline V gene (reference sequence). The CDR3 nucleotides read TGTGCCAGTAGTACGGGACAGGAAGCCGGGGAGCTGTTTTTT. Translating it yields CASSTGQEAGELFF.

The chain joins TRBV5-1 to TRBJ2-5, with 12 bases matching TRBD2. Germline lookup yields CDR1 SGHRS and CDR2 YFSETQ. This CDR3 spans 16 amino acids. With 3 bases clipped from V and 3 bases from J, the junction kept 6 bases outside the gene matches. CDR3 sequence: CASSSPRLAGEETQYF. The CDR3 coding sequence is TGCGCCAGCAGCTCTCCTCGACTAGCGGGAGAAGAGACCCAGTACTTC.

This chain uses TRBV5-1 with TRBJ2-5; D might be TRBD1 (6 bases). The J call may be mistaken, given a closer DNA end match to TRBJ2-7. CDR1 is SGHRS and CDR2 is YFSETQ in the germline V gene. There are 14 residues in the CDR3. The CDR3 reads CASSSTRGPYEQYF. Here the CDR3 DNA reads TGCGCCAGCAGCAGTACCAGGGGACCCTACGAGCAGTACTTC.

The gene calls are TRBV28 and TRBJ1-2; D is perhaps TRBD1 (5 bases). V shed 6 bases and J shed 3 bases, with 8 bases lying between them. Germline values: CDR1 MDHEN, CDR2 SYDVKM. This CDR3 contains 12 residues. The CDR3 spells CASSQGDYGYTF. In DNA, the CDR3 is TGTGCCAGCAGCCAGGGAGACTATGGCTACACCTTC.

Many counts were recorded for this clone. The rearrangement links TRBV6-5 to TRBJ2-5; 7 bases are a match to TRBD2. The V gene end was trimmed by 5 bases and the J gene end by 5 bases; junction bases not matched to a gene: 5. This CDR3 region has 13 residues. The germline V gene encodes CDR1 MNHEY and CDR2 SVGAGI. For the CDR3, the DNA is TGTGCCAGCAGTAAGACTAGCTGGGAGACCCAGTACTTC. Its translation is CASSKTSWETQYF.

The rearrangement uses TRBV4-1 and TRBJ2-1; 9 bases map to TRBD1. Looked up from germline, CDR1 is MGHRA and CDR2 is YSYEKL. J was trimmed by 7 bases and V by 0 bases; bases with no gene match: 10. There are 17 residues in the CDR3. CDR3 region: CASSQDPAGTGPNEQFF. In DNA, the CDR3 is TGCGCCAGCAGCCAAGATCCGGCCGGGACAGGGCCTAATGAGCAGTTCTTC.

The chain links TRBV4-3 to TRBJ2-1; tentative D call: TRBD2 (6 bases). The CDR3 runs 16 residues. Germline lookup yields CDR1 LGHNA and CDR2 YSLEER. Trimming cost V 0 bases and J 4 bases, with 13 bases left between them. CDR3 region: CASSQDPLTSYNEQFF. The CDR3 coding sequence is TGCGCCAGCAGCCAAGATCCCTTGACTAGTTACAATGAGCAGTTCTTC.

V is TRBV19 and J is TRBJ2-7; perhaps D is TRBD1 or TRBD2 (5 bases each). CDR3 length: 15 residues. V lost 8 bases and J 0 bases, leaving 17 bases between the germline ends. The germline V gene encodes CDR1 LNHDA and CDR2 SQIVND (reference sequence). CDR3: CASGGMRADSYEQYF. In nucleotides, the CDR3 is TGTGCCAGTGGGGGTATGCGGGCCGACTCCTACGAGCAGTACTTC.

This chain links TRBV27 with TRBJ2-1; maybe TRBD2 (6 bases). Per the germline V gene, CDR1 is MNHEY and CDR2 is SMNVEV (reference sequence). The length of the CDR3 is 14 residues. Trimming stripped 3 bases from V and 3 bases from J, with 9 bases between. CDR3 DNA sequence: TGTGCCAGCAGTTTTGCCGGGGGCTACAATGAGCAGTTCTTC. It translates to CASSFAGGYNEQFF.

This clone was counted a single time. The rearrangement links TRBV5-6 to TRBJ2-1; either TRBD1 or TRBD2 may supply D (5 bases each). The CDR3 has 15 amino acids. The ends were cut back, 1 base at V and 8 bases at J, with 16 bases in the middle. Germline values: CDR1 SGHDT, CDR2 YYEEEE. In nucleotides, the CDR3 is TGTGCCAGCAGCTTGTTCCAGGGAGCGGCCGATGAGCAGTTCTTC. Its translation: CASSLFQGAADEQFF.

The chain employs TRBV6-1 and TRBJ1-1; D is possibly TRBD1 (5 bases). The CDR3 spans 14 residues. Trimming took 10 bases from V and 1 from J, leaving 16 bases between them. Germline CDR1 MNHNS, CDR2 SASEGT. CDR3 DNA: TGTGCCACCGCGATGGGGCACACGAACACTGAAGCTTTCTTT. Translated: CATAMGHTNTEAFF.

V gene TRBV5-6 combines with J gene TRBJ2-4, with D possibly matching TRBD1 (6 bases). Germline V CDR1 and CDR2: SGHDT, YYEEEE. The CDR3 extends over 17 amino acids. V was cut by 0 bases and J by 0 bases, with 13 bases left in between. CDR3: CASSLVWGPPAKNIQYF. The CDR3, as DNA: TGTGCCAGCAGCTTGGTGTGGGGGCCTCCAGCCAAAAACATTCAGTACTTC. The full variable domain, with the rest looked up from reference TRBV5-6 and TRBJ2-4, is DAGVTQSPTHLIKTRGQQVTLRCSPKSGHDTVSWYQQALGQGPQFIFQYYEEEERQRGNFPDRFSGHQFPNYSSELNVNALLLGDSALYLCASSLVWGPPAKNIQYFGAGTRLSVL.

This clone was seen more than once but under ten times. As DNA, the CDR3 is TGTGCCAGCAGTGAGTCGCCTGTTGCTTACAATGAGCAGTTCTTC. Residues: CASSESPVAYNEQFF. The chain links TRBV6-4 to TRBJ2-1; no firm D call. Germline values: CDR1 MRHNA, CDR2 SNTAGT. Trimming removed 3 bases from V and 4 bases from J, with 13 bases in between. This CDR3 is built from 15 residues.

This chain uses TRBV19 with TRBJ1-6; D is unclear. Trimming removed 4 bases from V and 7 bases from J, with 8 bases in between. This CDR3 is 13 amino acids long. Germline CDR1 and CDR2: LNHDA and SQIVND (reference sequence). The CDR3 DNA sequence: TGTGCCAGTAGTAGTAGGGAAAATTCACCCCTCCACTTT. Protein product: CASSSRENSPLHF.

The chain joins TRBV7-6 to TRBJ1-1; D not resolved. The CDR3 covers 14 residues. The V gene lost 1 base and the J gene lost 1 base, with 7 bases spanning the gap. CDR1 and CDR2 (germline): SGHVS, FNYEAQ. CDR3 region: CASSLGLENTEAFF. In DNA, the CDR3 is TGTGCCAGCAGCTTAGGACTTGAGAACACTGAAGCTTTCTTT.

The V call is TRBV4-3, the J call TRBJ2-1; D tentatively fits TRBD1 or TRBD2 (5 bases each). Trimming removed 0 bases from V and 4 bases from J, with 19 bases in between. The germline gives CDR1 LGHNA, CDR2 YSLEER. The CDR3 has 18 amino acids. CDR3 in amino acids: CASSQDRGDLWWYNEQFF. DNA of the CDR3: TGCGCCAGCAGCCAAGATAGAGGGGACCTTTGGTGGTACAATGAGCAGTTCTTC.

The V call is TRBV6-5, the J call TRBJ1-1, with a tentative D call TRBD1 (5 bases). V gave up 4 bases and J gave up 7 bases, with 16 bases separating them. The CDR3 is 14 amino acids. Germline V gene sequence: CDR1 MNHEY, CDR2 SVGAGI. The CDR3 loop is CASSFDGGRGEAFF. The CDR3 DNA reads TGTGCCAGCAGTTTCGACGGGGGGAGAGGTGAAGCTTTCTTT.